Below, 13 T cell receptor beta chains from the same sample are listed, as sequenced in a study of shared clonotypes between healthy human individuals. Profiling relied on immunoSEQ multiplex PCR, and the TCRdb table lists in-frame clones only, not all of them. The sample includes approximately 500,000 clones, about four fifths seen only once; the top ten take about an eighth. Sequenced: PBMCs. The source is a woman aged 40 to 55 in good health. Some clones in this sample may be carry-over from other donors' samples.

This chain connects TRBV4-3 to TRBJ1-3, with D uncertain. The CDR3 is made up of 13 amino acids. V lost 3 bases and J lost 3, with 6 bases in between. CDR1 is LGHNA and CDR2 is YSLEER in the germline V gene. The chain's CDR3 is CASSHIDGNTIYF. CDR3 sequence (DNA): TGCGCCAGCAGCCACATTGATGGAAACACCATATATTTT.

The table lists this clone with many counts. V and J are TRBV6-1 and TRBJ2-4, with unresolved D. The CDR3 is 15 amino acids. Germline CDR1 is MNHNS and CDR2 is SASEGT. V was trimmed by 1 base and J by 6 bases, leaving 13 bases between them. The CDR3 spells CASSEVAAGVNIQYF. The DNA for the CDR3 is TGTGCCAGCAGTGAAGTGGCGGCTGGGGTAAACATTCAGTACTTC.

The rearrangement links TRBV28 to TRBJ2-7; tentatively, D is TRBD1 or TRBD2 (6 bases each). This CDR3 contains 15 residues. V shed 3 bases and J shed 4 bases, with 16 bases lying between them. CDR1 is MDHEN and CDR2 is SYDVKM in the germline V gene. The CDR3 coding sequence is TGTGCCAGCAGTTTGGAGGGGGGCTCTTCTTACGAGCAGTACTTC. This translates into CASSLEGGSSYEQYF. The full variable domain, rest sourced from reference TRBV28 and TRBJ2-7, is DVKVTQSSRYLVKRTGEKVFLECVQDMDHENMFWYRQDPGLGLRLIYFSYDVKMKEKGDIPEGYSVSREKKERFSLILESASTNQTSMYLCASSLEGGSSYEQYFGPGTRLTVT.

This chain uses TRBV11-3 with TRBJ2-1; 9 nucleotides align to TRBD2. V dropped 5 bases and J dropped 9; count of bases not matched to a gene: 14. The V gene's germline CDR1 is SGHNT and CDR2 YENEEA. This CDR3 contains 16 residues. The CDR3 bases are TGTGCCAGCAGCAAGGGGGCGGGAGGGTCCGTCGGTGAGCAGTTCTTC. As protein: CASSKGAGGSVGEQFF.

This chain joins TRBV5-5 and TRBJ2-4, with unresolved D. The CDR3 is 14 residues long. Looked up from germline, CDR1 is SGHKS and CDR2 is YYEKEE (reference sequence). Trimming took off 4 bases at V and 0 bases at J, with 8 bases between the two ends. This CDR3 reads CASSLDGAKNIQYF. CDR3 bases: TGTGCCAGCAGCCTGGACGGAGCCAAAAACATTCAGTACTTC.

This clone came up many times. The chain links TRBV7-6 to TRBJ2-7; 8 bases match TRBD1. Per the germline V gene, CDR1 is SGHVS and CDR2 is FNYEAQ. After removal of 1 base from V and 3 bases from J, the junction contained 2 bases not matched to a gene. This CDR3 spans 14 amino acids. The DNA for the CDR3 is TGTGCCAGCAGCTTAGATGACAGGGGCTACGAGCAGTACTTC. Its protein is CASSLDDRGYEQYF. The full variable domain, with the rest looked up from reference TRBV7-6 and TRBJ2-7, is GAGVSQSPRYKVTKRGQDVALRCDPISGHVSLYWYRQALGQGPEFLTYFNYEAQQDKSGLPNDRFSAERPEGSISTLTIQRTEQRDSAMYRCASSLDDRGYEQYFGPGTRLTVT.

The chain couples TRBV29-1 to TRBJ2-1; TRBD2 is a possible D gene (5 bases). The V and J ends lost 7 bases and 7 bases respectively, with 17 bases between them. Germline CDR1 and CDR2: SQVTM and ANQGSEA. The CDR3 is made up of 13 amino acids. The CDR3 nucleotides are TGCAGCGCCGACAAGGCTAGGAGGAATGAGCAGTTCTTC. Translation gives CSADKARRNEQFF.

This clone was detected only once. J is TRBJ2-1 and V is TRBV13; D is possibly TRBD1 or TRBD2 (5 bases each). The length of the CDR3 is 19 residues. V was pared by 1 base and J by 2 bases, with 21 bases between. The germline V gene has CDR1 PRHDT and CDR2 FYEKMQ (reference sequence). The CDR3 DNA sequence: TGTGCCAGCAGCTTAGTTGGACACCTTGGGGGATTTACCTACAATGAGCAGTTCTTC. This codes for CASSLVGHLGGFTYNEQFF. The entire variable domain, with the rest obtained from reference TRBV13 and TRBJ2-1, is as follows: AAGVIQSPRHLIKEKRETATLKCYPIPRHDTVYWYQQGPGQDPQFLISFYEKMQSDKGSIPDRFSAQQFSDYHSELNMSSLELGDSALYFCASSLVGHLGGFTYNEQFFGPGTRLTVL.

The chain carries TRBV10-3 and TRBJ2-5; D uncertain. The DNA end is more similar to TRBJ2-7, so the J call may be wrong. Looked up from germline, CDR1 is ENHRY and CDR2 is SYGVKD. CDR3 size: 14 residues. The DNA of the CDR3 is TGTGCCATCAGCGTCAGCAAGCTAAGGAGCGAGCAGTACTTC. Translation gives CAISVSKLRSEQYF.

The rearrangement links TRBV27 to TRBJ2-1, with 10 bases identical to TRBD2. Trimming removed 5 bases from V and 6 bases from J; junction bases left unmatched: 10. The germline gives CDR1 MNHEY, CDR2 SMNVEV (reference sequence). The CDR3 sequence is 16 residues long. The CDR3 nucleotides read TGTGCCAGCAGTCCTGAAGCGGGAGGGCCGGGCAATGAGCAGTTCTTC. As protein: CASSPEAGGPGNEQFF.

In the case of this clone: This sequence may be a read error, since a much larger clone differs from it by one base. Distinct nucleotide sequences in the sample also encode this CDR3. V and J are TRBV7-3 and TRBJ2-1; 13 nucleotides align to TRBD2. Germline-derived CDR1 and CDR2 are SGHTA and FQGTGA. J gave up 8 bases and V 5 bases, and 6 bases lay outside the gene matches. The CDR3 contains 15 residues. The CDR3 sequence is CASSPGLAGADEQFF. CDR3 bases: TGTGCCAGCAGCCCCGGACTAGCGGGAGCCGATGAGCAGTTCTTC.

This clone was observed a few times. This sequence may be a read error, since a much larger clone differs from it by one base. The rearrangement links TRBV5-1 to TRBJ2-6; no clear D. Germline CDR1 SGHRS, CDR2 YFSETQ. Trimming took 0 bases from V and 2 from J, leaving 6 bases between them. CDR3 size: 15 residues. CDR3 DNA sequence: TGCGCCAGCAGCTTGGTTGGGACTGGGGCCAACGTCCTGACTTTC. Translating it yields CASSLVGTGANVLTF.

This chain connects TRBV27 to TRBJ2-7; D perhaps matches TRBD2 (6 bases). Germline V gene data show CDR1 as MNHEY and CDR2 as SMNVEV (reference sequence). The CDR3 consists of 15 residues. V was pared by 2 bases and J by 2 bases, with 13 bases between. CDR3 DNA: TGTGCCAGCAGTTTAGGCCGGGAGCCAACCTACGAGCAGTACTTC. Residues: CASSLGREPTYEQYF.